The 13 T cell receptor beta chains below all came from one sample that was sequenced in a study of T cell repertoires in cytomegalovirus infection. TCRdb passed the reads through MiXCR, listing each CDR3 protein once. The sample yields a few hundred thousand distinct CDR3 sequences, roughly 43% seen once. No antigen has been identified for these receptors. The sample here was cultured PBMCs, taken from culture after CMV antigen stimulation. The receptors were sampled from a human donor in good health (CMV status not recorded). Some clones in this sample may be carry-over from other donors' samples.

The gene calls are TRBV7-2 and TRBJ1-2; D uncertain. The CDR3 is 14 amino acids. From germline, CDR1 is SGHTA and CDR2 FQGNSA. The V end was cut by 1 base, the J end by 4 bases, with 10 bases between. CDR3 in amino acids: CASSLGGSGYGYTF. In DNA form, the CDR3 reads TGTGCCAGCAGCTTAGGCGGGTCTGGCTATGGCTACACCTTC.

This clonotype was detected a few times. V gene TRBV6-8 combines with J gene TRBJ1-5; TRBD1 is a possible D gene (5 bases). V gave up 6 bases and J gave up 1 base, with 19 bases separating them. This CDR3 contains 17 residues. Germline V gene lookup returns CDR1 MNHGY and CDR2 SAAAGT. CDR3 in amino acids: CASSPTTGVGSNQPQHF. CDR3 coding DNA: TGTGCCAGCAGCCCTACTACAGGAGTGGGGAGCAATCAGCCCCAGCATTTT.

This clonotype was picked up a small number of times. This chain links TRBV10-3 with TRBJ2-5; D is ambiguous. CDR1 is ENHRY and CDR2 is SYGVKD in the germline V gene. This CDR3 is 14 amino acids long. Trimming stripped 1 base from V and 2 bases from J, with 8 bases between. The CDR3 DNA is TGTGCCATCAGTGAGTGGGTAGATCAAGAGACCCAGTACTTC. Encoded protein: CAISEWVDQETQYF.

This clonotype was seen more than once but under ten times. The J gene is TRBJ1-1, the V gene TRBV27; the D is unclear. Germline V gene sequence: CDR1 MNHEY, CDR2 SMNVEV (reference sequence). The CDR3 runs to 15 residues. V gave up 0 bases and J gave up 3 bases, with 11 bases separating them. CDR3 sequence (DNA): TGTGCCAGCAGTTTATCGGCCCCGGTGGACACTGAAGCTTTCTTT. Encoded protein: CASSLSAPVDTEAFF.

The chain combines TRBV12-3 or TRBV12-4 with TRBJ1-1; 7 positions match TRBD1. V trimming: 6 bases; J trimming: 2 bases; junction bases outside the gene matches: 9. There are 15 residues in the CDR3. The CDR3 sequence is CASSPHRGLNTEAFF. CDR3 coding DNA: TGTGCCAGCAGCCCTCACAGGGGTCTTAACACTGAAGCTTTCTTT.

CDR3 in amino acids: CASSQAPLGGEGYTF. The CDR3 DNA reads TGCGCCAGCAGCCAAGCCCCCCTGGGGGGGGAAGGCTACACCTTC. V usage is TRBV4-1 and J usage is TRBJ1-2; D is possibly TRBD1 (5 bases). Germline V gene lookup returns CDR1 MGHRA and CDR2 YSYEKL. This CDR3 is 15 amino acids long. Deletions cut 1 base from V and 8 bases from J, with 17 bases between.

This clonotype was detected only once. This sequence joins TRBV7-6 and TRBJ1-1; D is possibly TRBD1 (6 bases). The CDR3 spans 13 residues. The germline V and J ends were trimmed by 1 base and 11 bases, with 14 bases remaining between them. Germline CDR1 and CDR2: SGHVS and FNYEAQ. The CDR3 region has the DNA TGTGCCAGCAGCTTAGGGACAGAAAGTTTCGCTTTCTTT. This sequence encodes CASSLGTESFAFF.

This clonotype appeared many times. The chain combines TRBV7-2 with TRBJ2-7; 8 nucleotides align to TRBD1. With V trimmed by 4 bases and J by 2 bases, 7 bases remained unmatched. The CDR3 runs to 15 residues. Germline lookup yields CDR1 SGHTA and CDR2 FQGNSA. CDR3 residues: CASSSPDRVTYEQYF. The CDR3 nucleotides read TGTGCCAGCAGCTCCCCGGACAGGGTGACCTACGAGCAGTACTTC.

This clonotype was detected only a few times. The chain carries TRBV7-2 and TRBJ2-4; tentative D call: TRBD2 (5 bases). V gave up 2 bases and J gave up 16 bases, with 15 bases separating them. The CDR3 length is 12 residues. Per germline, CDR1 SGHTA and CDR2 FQGNSA. The CDR3 spells CASSLQRFPLYF. CDR3 nucleotide sequence: TGTGCCAGCAGCTTACAGCGGTTTCCGCTCTACTTC.

V usage is TRBV28 and J usage is TRBJ2-1; TRBD1 matches 8 bases. The CDR3 runs 19 residues. V was pared by 5 bases and J by 3 bases, with 18 bases of the junction left unmatched. Per the germline V gene, CDR1 is MDHEN and CDR2 is SYDVKM. This CDR3 is CASSPRRGQGRRYYNEQFF. The CDR3 DNA sequence: TGTGCCAGCAGTCCCAGGCGCGGACAGGGTCGGAGGTACTACAATGAGCAGTTCTTC.

This clonotype occurred a few times. The chain is built from TRBV7-9 and TRBJ1-2; D ambiguous. The CDR3 spans 15 residues. Trimming shortened V by 2 bases and J by 2 bases, and 12 bases separated the two germline ends. Germline CDR1 SEHNR, CDR2 FQNEAQ (reference sequence). The CDR3 is CASSLSSGFNYGYTF. The CDR3 bases are TGTGCCAGCAGCTTATCTTCCGGGTTCAACTATGGCTACACCTTC.

The table lists this clonotype with many counts. J is TRBJ2-1 and V is TRBV11-3; TRBD2 matches 12 bases. The V and J ends lost 3 bases and 7 bases, in that order; junction bases with no gene match: 4. The length of the CDR3 is 15 residues. CDR1 is SGHNT and CDR2 is YENEEA in the germline V gene. This CDR3 reads CASSLGTSGRNEQFF. In DNA form, the CDR3 reads TGTGCCAGCAGCTTGGGAACTAGCGGGAGGAATGAGCAGTTCTTC.

This clonotype was seen a handful of times. The J gene is TRBJ1-1, the V gene TRBV7-8, with a tentative D call TRBD1 (5 bases). The ends were cut back, 4 bases at V and 8 bases at J, with 11 bases in the middle. Germline V gene lookup returns CDR1 SGHVS and CDR2 FQNEAQ. This CDR3 comprises 12 residues. The CDR3 DNA reads as TGTGCCAGCAGCTCGACAGTAAACGAAGCTTTCTTT. This codes for CASSSTVNEAFF.